This T cell receptor beta chain appears in the sequencing data of a study of T cell responses to AZD1222 COVID-19 vaccine. Looking at the study overall: Pooled in the analysis were second doses at about 4 or about 12 weeks. Study findings and constraints: In the spike-specific TCR repertoire, nearly half reportedly target unmutated variant regions. Spike as a whole was targeted by vaccine-associated CD4 TCRs, dominant at 160-218 and 743-854. Donors, mostly white British, included more females; clonal diversity was possibly underestimated.

This clone occurred a few times. Its antigen is unidentified. Libraries were prepared by immunoSEQ multiplex PCR; TCRdb keeps only in-frame clonotypes and omits some of them. The table includes 150,000 or so clones, 91% detected once. The material sequenced was peripheral blood, taken on day 0 of AZD1222 vaccination. This TCR derives from an adult in good health.

The CDR3 reads CATQRDSGRGDEQFF. Here the CDR3 DNA reads TGTGCCACCCAAAGGGATAGCGGGAGAGGGGATGAGCAGTTCTTC. V is TRBV25-1 and J is TRBJ2-1; 9 bases are shared with TRBD2. Germline V gene data show CDR1 as MGHDK and CDR2 as SYGVNS. After removal of 10 bases from V and 8 bases from J, the junction contained 15 bases not matched to a gene. The CDR3 has 15 amino acids.